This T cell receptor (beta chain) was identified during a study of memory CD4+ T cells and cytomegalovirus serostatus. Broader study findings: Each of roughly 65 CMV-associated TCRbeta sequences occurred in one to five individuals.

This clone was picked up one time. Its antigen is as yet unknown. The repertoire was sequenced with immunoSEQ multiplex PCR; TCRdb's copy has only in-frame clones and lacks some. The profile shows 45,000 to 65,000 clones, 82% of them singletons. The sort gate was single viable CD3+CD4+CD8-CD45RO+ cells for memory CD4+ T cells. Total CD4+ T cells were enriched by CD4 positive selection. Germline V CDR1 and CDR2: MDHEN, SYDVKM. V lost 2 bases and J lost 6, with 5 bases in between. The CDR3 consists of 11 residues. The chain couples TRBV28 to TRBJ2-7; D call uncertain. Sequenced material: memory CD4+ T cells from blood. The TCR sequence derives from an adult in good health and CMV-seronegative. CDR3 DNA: TGTGCCAGCAGTTTAAAGCGCGAGCAGTACTTC. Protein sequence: CASSLKREQYF.